These 15 T cell receptor beta chains were sequenced from one sample in a study of blood T cell repertoires in COVID-19. Profiling relied on immunoSEQ multiplex PCR, and the TCRdb table lists in-frame clones only, not all of them. Among about 330,000 clones listed, roughly 90% were seen once. The sequencing input was peripheral blood. These receptor sequences come from a woman between 50 and 59 years old with active or convalescent COVID-19.

In its sample, this clone was seen a few times. The chain is built from TRBV4-3 and TRBJ2-3; TRBD2 aligns across 12 bases. Trimming removed 0 bases from V and 4 bases from J; junction bases left unmatched: 8. The CDR3 length is 18 residues. Germline V gene sequence: CDR1 LGHNA, CDR2 YSLEER. The CDR3 sequence: CASSQDTPRTSGADTQYF. For the CDR3, the DNA is TGCGCCAGCAGCCAAGATACTCCCCGGACTAGCGGGGCAGATACGCAGTATTTT.

The chain couples TRBV2 to TRBJ2-5; 11 positions match TRBD1. V was clipped by 7 bases and J by 5 bases; unmatched bases: 9. CDR1 and CDR2 (germline): SNHLY, FYNNEI. This CDR3 contains 15 residues. This CDR3 is CASTHWTGGSETQYF. The CDR3 region has the DNA TGTGCCAGCACGCATTGGACAGGGGGCTCTGAGACCCAGTACTTC. The whole variable domain, filled in from reference TRBV2 and TRBJ2-5, reads EPEVTQTPSHQVTQMGQEVILRCVPISNHLYFYWYRQILGQKVEFLVSFYNNEISEKSEIFDDQFSVERPDGSNFTLKIRSTKLEDSAMYFCASTHWTGGSETQYFGPGTRLLVL.

The chain uses TRBV5-6 and TRBJ1-1; perhaps TRBD1 as D (6 bases). The germline V gene has CDR1 SGHDT and CDR2 YYEEEE. The CDR3 is made up of 12 amino acids. V was trimmed by 1 base and J by 7 bases, leaving 8 bases between them. CDR3 DNA: TGTGCCAGCAGCTTGACGGACAGTGAAGCTTTCTTT. It encodes CASSLTDSEAFF.

The chain recombines TRBV15 with TRBJ2-3, with 9 bases identical to TRBD2. Unmatched junction bases numbered 9, after V lost 0 bases and J lost 11 bases. The CDR3 loop spans 15 amino acids. CDR1 and CDR2 from the germline V gene are LNHNV and YYDKDF (reference sequence). The CDR3 DNA sequence: TGTGCCACCAGCAGAGAGGTTGCGGGGGGGCATCTGCAGTATTTT. As protein: CATSREVAGGHLQYF.

In this sample, this clone turned up a few times. One end of the junction is discordant with germline, which a read error may explain. The V gene is TRBV3-1 (or the pseudogene TRBV3-2), the J gene TRBJ2-7; the match to TRBD1 covers 9 bases. In germline, CDR1 is LGHDT, CDR2 YNNKEL (reference sequence). The CDR3 covers 13 residues. The CDR3 bases are TGTGCCAGCAGCCAAGACCCCGGGACAGGGAATTCCTTC. This codes for CASSQDPGTGNSF.

The genes are TRBV3-1 (or the pseudogene TRBV3-2) and TRBJ2-7; the match to TRBD2 covers 9 bases. Unmatched junction bases numbered 8, after V lost 0 bases and J lost 5 bases. The V gene's germline CDR1 is LGHDT and CDR2 YNNKEL (reference sequence). The CDR3 contains 16 residues. In DNA form, the CDR3 reads TGTGCCAGCAGCCAAGATCTTGTGGCGGGAGGGCACGAGCAGTACTTC. This codes for CASSQDLVAGGHEQYF.

The rearrangement uses TRBV7-2 and TRBJ1-1; 7 nucleotides line up with TRBD1. The CDR3 is made up of 14 amino acids. Germline values: CDR1 SGHTA, CDR2 FQGNSA. V was pared by 5 bases and J by 3 bases, with 6 bases of the junction left unmatched. The CDR3 bases are TGTGCCAGCAGCAACGACAGGGCCTACACTGAAGCTTTCTTT. Translating it yields CASSNDRAYTEAFF.

This chain uses TRBV3-1 (or the pseudogene TRBV3-2) with TRBJ2-3, with 7 bases aligning to TRBD2. Germline loops: CDR1 LGHDT, CDR2 YNNKEL (reference sequence). CDR3 size: 16 residues. The V segment lost 0 bases and the J segment 4 bases; nucleotides outside the gene matches: 7. The CDR3 sequence: CASSQDRSGVADTQYF. Here the CDR3 DNA reads TGTGCCAGCAGCCAAGATCGGAGCGGGGTAGCAGATACGCAGTATTTT.

The chain recombines TRBV7-9 with TRBJ1-2, with D possibly matching TRBD1 (5 bases). The CDR3 spans 15 residues. Trimming cost V 5 bases and J 4 bases, with 17 bases left between them. Germline V gives CDR1 SEHNR, CDR2 FQNEAQ (reference sequence). The CDR3 is CASSPPGGVFYGYTF. The CDR3 coding sequence is TGTGCCAGCAGCCCCCCCGGGGGGGTCTTCTATGGCTACACCTTC.

The chain uses TRBV11-3 and TRBJ2-7; tentatively, D is TRBD1 (6 bases). Trimming left V 1 base short and J 9 bases short, with 13 bases between. The CDR3 loop spans 13 amino acids. The germline CDR1 and CDR2 sequences are SGHNT and YENEEA. The CDR3 sequence is CASSLGQGKTQYF. In nucleotides, the CDR3 is TGTGCCAGCAGCTTAGGGCAGGGGAAGACGCAGTACTTC.

The chain carries TRBV5-1 and TRBJ2-1; 8 nucleotides agree with TRBD2. Germline trimming cut 3 bases from V and 6 bases from J; bases unmatched to any gene: 8. The CDR3 has 15 amino acids. The V gene's germline CDR1 is SGHRS and CDR2 YFSETQ. This CDR3 reads CASSSSGLAGNEQFF. In DNA, the CDR3 is TGCGCCAGCAGCTCATCCGGACTAGCCGGCAATGAGCAGTTCTTC.

The V and J genes are TRBV5-1 and TRBJ1-2; D unclear. This CDR3 spans 13 amino acids. Trimming stripped 0 bases from V and 5 bases from J, with 8 bases between. Germline V gene sequence: CDR1 SGHRS, CDR2 YFSETQ. The CDR3 reads CASSLEQLYGYTF. CDR3 coding DNA: TGCGCCAGCAGCTTGGAACAGCTGTATGGCTACACCTTC.

Remarks on this clone: Other DNA variants within this sample encode the same CDR3. The rearrangement links TRBV30 to TRBJ1-1, with D unresolved. The CDR3 runs 12 residues. CDR1 is GTSNPN and CDR2 is SVGIG in the germline V gene (reference sequence). The V and J ends lost 3 bases and 0 bases respectively, with 5 bases between them. CDR3 sequence (DNA): TGTGCCTGGAGGCGGGTGAACACTGAAGCTTTCTTT. It codes for CAWRRVNTEAFF.

The gene calls are TRBV4-1 and TRBJ2-7; weak D call: TRBD1 (6 bases). The CDR3 contains 16 residues. CDR1 and CDR2 from the germline V gene are MGHRA and YSYEKL. V was shortened by 0 bases and J by 4 bases, with 16 bases between the two germline ends. The CDR3 sequence is CASSQERRQASYEQYF. CDR3 sequence (DNA): TGCGCCAGCAGCCAAGAGAGGAGACAGGCCTCGTACGAGCAGTACTTC.

CDR3 sequence: CASSLVPGLSGNTIYF. The CDR3, as DNA: TGTGCCAGCAGCTTAGTGCCGGGTCTCTCTGGAAACACCATATATTTT. The rearrangement links TRBV7-9 to TRBJ1-3; unclear D gene. Germline-derived CDR1 and CDR2 are SEHNR and FQNEAQ (reference sequence). The CDR3 spans 16 residues. V was cut by 1 base and J by 0 bases, with 10 bases left in between.